This is a list of T cell receptor beta chains from one sample in a study of post-analysis software for immune sequencing data. Each CDR3 protein gets one entry after TCRdb re-called the PCR reads with MiXCR. The sample has about 540,000 distinct CDR3 sequences, roughly 34% seen once; the top ten hold 5% to 6%. The sample was blood. The receptors stem from a girl aged 2-17 years with multiple sclerosis. CDR3s include the opening cysteine and the closing phenylalanine or tryptophan. A D gene is named only where the DNA matches it firmly. Clone size is shown for a subset of rows, as once, few, many or a class of expanded clone.

CDR3nt: TGTGCCACCAGCAGAGATAGGGCGTTAGTCAAAAACATTCAGTACTTC
CDR3aa: CATSRDRALVKNIQYF
j_gene: TRBJ2-4
v_gene: TRBV15
len: 16
abundance: -
d_gene: -

CDR3nt: TGCAGTACTAGAACCGGGACAGGGTCCCTCGAGCAGTACTTC
CDR3aa: CSTRTGTGSLEQYF
j_gene: TRBJ2-7
v_gene: TRBV20-1
len: 14
abundance: -
d_gene: TRBD1

CDR3nt: TGTGCCAGCAGCTTCCAGGGAGGTGAGCAGTTCTTC
CDR3aa: CASSFQGGEQFF
j_gene: TRBJ2-1
v_gene: TRBV7-2
len: 12
abundance: -
d_gene: -

CDR3nt: TGCAGTGCTGGGGAGGAGGACGCCCGGGGCCACGAGCAGTACTTC
CDR3aa: CSAGEEDARGHEQYF
j_gene: TRBJ2-7
v_gene: TRBV20-1
len: 15
abundance: -
d_gene: -

CDR3nt: TGTGCCAGCTGGTTGACAGGCACAGATACGCAGTATTTT
CDR3aa: CASWLTGTDTQYF
j_gene: TRBJ2-3
v_gene: TRBV2
len: 13
abundance: -
d_gene: -

CDR3nt: TGTGCCAGCAGTTACTCGAGTGGGCGTGCGGGGCACAACGAGCAGTACTTC
CDR3aa: CASSYSSGRAGHNEQYF
j_gene: TRBJ2-7
v_gene: TRBV6-5
len: 17
abundance: -
d_gene: -

CDR3nt: TGCGCCAGCAGCTTGTCTGCAAGTGGAAATTCACCCCTCCACTTT
CDR3aa: CASSLSASGNSPLHF
j_gene: TRBJ1-6
v_gene: TRBV5-1
len: 15
abundance: -
d_gene: -

CDR3nt: TGCGCCAGCAGCTTTACACCGCCGGCTGGCTACACCTTC
CDR3aa: CASSFTPPAGYTF
j_gene: TRBJ1-2
v_gene: TRBV5-1
len: 13
abundance: many
d_gene: -

CDR3nt: TGTGCCACCAGTATTAGACTAGCGGGGGGGAGCTCCTACAATGAGCAGTTCTTC
CDR3aa: CATSIRLAGGSSYNEQFF
j_gene: TRBJ2-1
v_gene: TRBV15
len: 18
abundance: -
d_gene: TRBD2

CDR3nt: TGTGCCATCAACTTCCATAGCGGGGGGGCGAGCACCGGGGAGCTGTTTTTT
CDR3aa: CAINFHSGGASTGELFF
j_gene: TRBJ2-2
v_gene: TRBV10-3
len: 17
abundance: -
d_gene: TRBD2

CDR3nt: TGTGCCAGCAGCCAAGACGGGGTCAGGGGCAATCAGCCCCAGCATTTT
CDR3aa: CASSQDGVRGNQPQHF
j_gene: TRBJ1-5
v_gene: TRBV3-1
len: 16
abundance: -
d_gene: -

CDR3nt: TGTGCCAGCAGCCAAGTGCAGAGCGCGAACACCGGGGAGCTGTTTTTT
CDR3aa: CASSQVQSANTGELFF
j_gene: TRBJ2-2
v_gene: TRBV14
len: 16
abundance: -
d_gene: -

CDR3nt: TGCGCCAGCAGCTTGACCAAGACTAGCGGGGGCCAAGAGACCCAGTACTTC
CDR3aa: CASSLTKTSGGQETQYF
j_gene: TRBJ2-5
v_gene: TRBV5-1
len: 17
abundance: -
d_gene: TRBD2

CDR3nt: TGTGCCAGCAGCCAAGGGTCGACGACAGCCTATGGCTACACCTTC
CDR3aa: CASSQGSTTAYGYTF
j_gene: TRBJ1-2
v_gene: TRBV3-1
len: 15
abundance: few
d_gene: -

CDR3nt: TGTGCCACCAGCAGAGATTTGGACCAAGAGACCCAGTACTTC
CDR3aa: CATSRDLDQETQYF
j_gene: TRBJ2-5
v_gene: TRBV15
len: 14
abundance: few
d_gene: -

CDR3nt: TGTGCCGGCAGCGAGGACGGACGAAAAGAAAAACTGTTTTTT
CDR3aa: CAGSEDGRKEKLFF
j_gene: TRBJ1-4
v_gene: TRBV7-9
len: 14
abundance: -
d_gene: -

CDR3nt: TGTGCCAGCAGCTTAGTGATTAGCGGGGGGGAAACAGATACGCAGTATTTT
CDR3aa: CASSLVISGGETDTQYF
j_gene: TRBJ2-3
v_gene: TRBV11-2
len: 17
abundance: -
d_gene: TRBD2

CDR3nt: TGTGCCAGCAGCGAGACAGGGAATCGTAATCAGCCCCAGCATTTT
CDR3aa: CASSETGNRNQPQHF
j_gene: TRBJ1-5
v_gene: TRBV7-9
len: 15
abundance: -
d_gene: TRBD1

CDR3nt: TGTGCCAGCAGCGACAGGATAGCGGGGGGGCCTCGGAATGAGCAGTTCTTC
CDR3aa: CASSDRIAGGPRNEQFF
j_gene: TRBJ2-1
v_gene: TRBV7-3
len: 17
abundance: -
d_gene: TRBD2

CDR3nt: TGTGCCAGCAGTTTAGGGGGACAGGGGCCCTACAATGAGCAGTTCTTC
CDR3aa: CASSLGGQGPYNEQFF
j_gene: TRBJ2-1
v_gene: TRBV28
len: 16
abundance: few
d_gene: TRBD1

CDR3nt: TGCAGTGCTAGAGTCCCGGGAACGTTAGAGCAGTACTTC
CDR3aa: CSARVPGTLEQYF
j_gene: TRBJ2-7
v_gene: TRBV20-1
len: 13
abundance: -
d_gene: -

CDR3nt: TGTGCCAGCAGCTTAGTACCTAGCGGCGTCACCGGGGAGCTGTTTTTT
CDR3aa: CASSLVPSGVTGELFF
j_gene: TRBJ2-2
v_gene: TRBV7-8
len: 16
abundance: -
d_gene: TRBD2

CDR3nt: TGTGCCAGCAGTGAAGTTTTGACAGGGGGCTTTGGCTACACCTTC
CDR3aa: CASSEVLTGGFGYTF
j_gene: TRBJ1-2
v_gene: TRBV25-1
len: 15
abundance: -
d_gene: TRBD1

CDR3nt: TGTGCCAGCAGGGACCCTGGGTCACCCCTCCACTTT
CDR3aa: CASRDPGSPLHF
j_gene: TRBJ1-6
v_gene: TRBV3-1
len: 12
abundance: -
d_gene: -

CDR3nt: TGTGCCACCACCGACATATATGGCTACACCTTC
CDR3aa: CATTDIYGYTF
j_gene: TRBJ1-2
v_gene: TRBV10-3
len: 11
abundance: -
d_gene: -

CDR3nt: TGTGCCAGCAGCTTCTTGGGACTAGCGGGGGGAGAGACCCAGTACTTC
CDR3aa: CASSFLGLAGGETQYF
j_gene: TRBJ2-5
v_gene: TRBV13
len: 16
abundance: few
d_gene: TRBD2

CDR3nt: TGTGCCATCAGTGAGGATGCAGCGGGGCGATCCGAGCAGTACTTC
CDR3aa: CAISEDAAGRSEQYF
j_gene: TRBJ2-7
v_gene: TRBV10-3
len: 15
abundance: -
d_gene: TRBD2

CDR3nt: TGCGCCAGCAGCTTGATGGCAAACACTGAAGCTTTCTTT
CDR3aa: CASSLMANTEAFF
j_gene: TRBJ1-1
v_gene: TRBV5-1
len: 13
abundance: -
d_gene: -

CDR3nt: TGCGCCAGCAGCTTGGCAGGGACAGAGCAAGAGACCCAGTACTTC
CDR3aa: CASSLAGTEQETQYF
j_gene: TRBJ2-5
v_gene: TRBV5-1
len: 15
abundance: few
d_gene: TRBD1

CDR3nt: TGTGCCAGCAGCCGAGCTGGCCTAAGCGGCTACACCTTC
CDR3aa: CASSRAGLSGYTF
j_gene: TRBJ1-2
v_gene: TRBV12-3/TRBV12-4
len: 13
abundance: -
d_gene: -

CDR3nt: TGTGCCAGCAGCCAGACTCGGAAGGCAGATACGCAGTATTTT
CDR3aa: CASSQTRKADTQYF
j_gene: TRBJ2-3
v_gene: TRBV4-2
len: 14
abundance: few
d_gene: -

CDR3nt: TGCAGATCAGAGGTGGGGTCCCGGCCCATGAACACTGAAGCTTTCTTT
CDR3aa: CRSEVGSRPMNTEAFF
j_gene: TRBJ1-1
v_gene: TRBV20-1
len: 16
abundance: -
d_gene: -

CDR3nt: TGCAGCGCCCACCGGGGCCAAAATGAAAAACTGTTTTTT
CDR3aa: CSAHRGQNEKLFF
j_gene: TRBJ1-4
v_gene: TRBV29-1
len: 13
abundance: few
d_gene: -

CDR3nt: TGTGCCAGCAGTTACACATTCCAAGAGACCCAGTACTTC
CDR3aa: CASSYTFQETQYF
j_gene: TRBJ2-5
v_gene: TRBV6-2/TRBV6-3
len: 13
abundance: few
d_gene: -

CDR3nt: TGTGCCAGCAGCCAAGATTCGATCGGTGAAGCTTTCTTT
CDR3aa: CASSQDSIGEAFF
j_gene: TRBJ1-1
v_gene: TRBV3-1
len: 13
abundance: -
d_gene: -

CDR3nt: TGTGCCAGCGCCCTCCGAGGTAGCACAGATACGCAGTATTTT
CDR3aa: CASALRGSTDTQYF
j_gene: TRBJ2-3
v_gene: TRBV5-4
len: 14
abundance: -
d_gene: -

CDR3nt: TGCGCCAGCAGCCAACCGGGACAGGGGCTATCCCTCCACTTT
CDR3aa: CASSQPGQGLSLHF
j_gene: TRBJ1-6
v_gene: TRBV5-1
len: 14
abundance: few
d_gene: TRBD1

CDR3nt: TGCAGTGCTATATCAACACCAACGAGCTCCTACGAGCAGTACTTC
CDR3aa: CSAISTPTSSYEQYF
j_gene: TRBJ2-7
v_gene: TRBV20-1
len: 15
abundance: -
d_gene: -

CDR3nt: TGCAGTGCTGTCATAGCCCGGGCGGAGACCCAGTACTTC
CDR3aa: CSAVIARAETQYF
j_gene: TRBJ2-5
v_gene: TRBV20-1
len: 13
abundance: -
d_gene: -

CDR3nt: TGTGCCAGCCATAGCGGGCGTAACTACGAGCAGTACTTC
CDR3aa: CASHSGRNYEQYF
j_gene: TRBJ2-7
v_gene: TRBV2
len: 13
abundance: -
d_gene: TRBD2

CDR3nt: TGCAGCGTCCAACAGACCCTATCCGATGAGCAGTTCTTC
CDR3aa: CSVQQTLSDEQFF
j_gene: TRBJ2-1
v_gene: TRBV29-1
len: 13
abundance: few
d_gene: -

CDR3nt: TGCAGTGCTAGTGTCGCCGGGGGTAACGAGCAGTACTTC
CDR3aa: CSASVAGGNEQYF
j_gene: TRBJ2-7
v_gene: TRBV20-1
len: 13
abundance: -
d_gene: -